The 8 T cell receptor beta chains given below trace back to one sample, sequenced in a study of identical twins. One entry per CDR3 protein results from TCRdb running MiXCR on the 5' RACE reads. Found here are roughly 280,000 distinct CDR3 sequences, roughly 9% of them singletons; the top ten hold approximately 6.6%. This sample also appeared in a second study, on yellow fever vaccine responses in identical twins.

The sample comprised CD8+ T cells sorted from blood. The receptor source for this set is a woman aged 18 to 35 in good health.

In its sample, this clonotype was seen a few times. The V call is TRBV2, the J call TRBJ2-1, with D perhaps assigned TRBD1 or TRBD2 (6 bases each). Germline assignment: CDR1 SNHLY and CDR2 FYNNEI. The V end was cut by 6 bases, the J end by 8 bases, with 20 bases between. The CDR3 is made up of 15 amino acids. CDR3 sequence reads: CASRVGGQATHEQFF. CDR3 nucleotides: TGTGCCAGCAGAGTCGGGGGCCAGGCAACCCATGAGCAGTTCTTC. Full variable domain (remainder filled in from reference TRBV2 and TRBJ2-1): EPEVTQTPSHQVTQMGQEVILRCVPISNHLYFYWYRQILGQKVEFLVSFYNNEISEKSEIFDDQFSVERPDGSNFTLKIRSTKLEDSAMYFCASRVGGQATHEQFFGPGTRLTVL.

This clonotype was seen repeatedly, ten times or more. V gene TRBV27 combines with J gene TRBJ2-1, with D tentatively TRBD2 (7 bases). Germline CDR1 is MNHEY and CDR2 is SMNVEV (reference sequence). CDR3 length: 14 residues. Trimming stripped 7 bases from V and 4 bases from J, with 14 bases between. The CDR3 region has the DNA TGTGCCAGCAATCAGGGGAGGGAGTACAATGAGCAGTTCTTC. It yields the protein CASNQGREYNEQFF.

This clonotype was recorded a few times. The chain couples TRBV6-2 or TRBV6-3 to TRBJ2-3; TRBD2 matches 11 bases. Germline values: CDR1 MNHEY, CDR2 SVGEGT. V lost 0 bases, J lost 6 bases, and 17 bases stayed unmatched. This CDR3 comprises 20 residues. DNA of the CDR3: TGTGCCAGCAGTTACTCCTGGTTAGCGGGAGGGCCTCGGGGCTGGGATACGCAGTATTTT. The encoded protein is CASSYSWLAGGPRGWDTQYF.

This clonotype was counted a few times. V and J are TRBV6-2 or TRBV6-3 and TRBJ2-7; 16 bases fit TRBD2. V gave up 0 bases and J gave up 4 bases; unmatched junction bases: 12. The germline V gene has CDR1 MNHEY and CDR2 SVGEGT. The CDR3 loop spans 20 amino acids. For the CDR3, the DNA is TGTGCCAGCAGTTACTCGAAATCCGGGACTAGCGGGAGGGATCTGTACGAGCAGTACTTC. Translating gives CASSYSKSGTSGRDLYEQYF.

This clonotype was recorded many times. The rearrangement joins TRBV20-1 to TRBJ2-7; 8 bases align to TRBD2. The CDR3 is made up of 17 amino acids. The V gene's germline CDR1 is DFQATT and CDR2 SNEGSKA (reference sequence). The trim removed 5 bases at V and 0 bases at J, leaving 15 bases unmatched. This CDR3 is CSAFSGSGSSLSYEQYF. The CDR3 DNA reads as TGCAGTGCTTTCTCCGGGAGCGGGAGTTCCCTCTCCTACGAGCAGTACTTC.

The CDR3 loop is CASSSWTESTDTQYF. The CDR3 coding sequence is TGTGCCAGCAGTTCCTGGACGGAAAGCACAGATACGCAGTATTTT. The chain is built from TRBV27 and TRBJ2-3; D uncertain. Trimming removed 4 bases from V and 0 bases from J, with 11 bases in between. This CDR3 is built from 15 residues. Germline V gene lookup returns CDR1 MNHEY and CDR2 SMNVEV (reference sequence).

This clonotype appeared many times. This chain's CDR3 is CSVGGWGETQYF. The CDR3 coding sequence is TGCAGCGTTGGTGGCTGGGGGGAGACCCAGTACTTC. The V call is TRBV29-1, the J call TRBJ2-5; D is tentatively TRBD1 or TRBD2 (5 bases each). Deletions cut 4 bases from V and 5 bases from J, with 11 bases between. The CDR3 length is 12 residues. Per germline, CDR1 SQVTM and CDR2 ANQGSEA.

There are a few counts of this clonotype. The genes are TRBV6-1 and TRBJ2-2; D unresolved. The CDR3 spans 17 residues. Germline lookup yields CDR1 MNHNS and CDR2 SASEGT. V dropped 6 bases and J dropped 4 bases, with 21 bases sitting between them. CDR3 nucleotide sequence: TGTGCCAGCAGCCGACTTAATTTAGCTGAAATCACCGGGGAGCTGTTTTTT. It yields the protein CASSRLNLAEITGELFF.